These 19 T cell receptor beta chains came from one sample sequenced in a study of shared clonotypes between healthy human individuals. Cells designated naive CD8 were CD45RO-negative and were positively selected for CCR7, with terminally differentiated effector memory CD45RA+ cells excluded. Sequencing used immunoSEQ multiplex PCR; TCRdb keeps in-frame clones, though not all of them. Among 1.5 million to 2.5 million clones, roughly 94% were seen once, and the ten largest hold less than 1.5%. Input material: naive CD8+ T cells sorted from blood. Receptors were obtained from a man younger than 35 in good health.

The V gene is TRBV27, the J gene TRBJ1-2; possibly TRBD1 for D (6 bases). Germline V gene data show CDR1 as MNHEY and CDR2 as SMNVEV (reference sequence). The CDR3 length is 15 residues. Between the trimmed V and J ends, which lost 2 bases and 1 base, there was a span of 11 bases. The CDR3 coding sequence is TGTGCCAGCAGTTTAGCAGGGGAATTTAACTATGGCTACACCTTC. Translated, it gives CASSLAGEFNYGYTF.

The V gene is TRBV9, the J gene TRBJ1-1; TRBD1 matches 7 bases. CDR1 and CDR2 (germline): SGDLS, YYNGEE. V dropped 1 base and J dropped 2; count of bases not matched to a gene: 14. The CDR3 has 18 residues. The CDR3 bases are TGTGCCAGCAGCGTACGGGGGTTAGAACAGGGGTCTAACACTGAAGCTTTCTTT. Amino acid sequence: CASSVRGLEQGSNTEAFF.

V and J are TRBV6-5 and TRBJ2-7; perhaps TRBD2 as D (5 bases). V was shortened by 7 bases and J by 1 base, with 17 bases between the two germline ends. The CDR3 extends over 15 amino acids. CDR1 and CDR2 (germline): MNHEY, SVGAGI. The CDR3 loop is CASNPSMVGSYEQYF. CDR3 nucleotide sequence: TGTGCCAGCAACCCTAGCATGGTCGGGTCCTACGAGCAGTACTTC.

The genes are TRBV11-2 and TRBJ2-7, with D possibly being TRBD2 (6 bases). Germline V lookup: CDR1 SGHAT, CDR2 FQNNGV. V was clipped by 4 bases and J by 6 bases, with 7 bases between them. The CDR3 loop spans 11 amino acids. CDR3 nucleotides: TGTGCCAGCAGCTACGGGGGCGAGCAGTACTTC. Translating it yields CASSYGGEQYF.

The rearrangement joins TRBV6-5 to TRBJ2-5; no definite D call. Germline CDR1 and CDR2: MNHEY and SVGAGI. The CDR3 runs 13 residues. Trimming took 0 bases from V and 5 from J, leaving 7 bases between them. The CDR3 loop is CASSYSAVETQYF. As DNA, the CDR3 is TGTGCCAGCAGTTACTCGGCCGTGGAGACCCAGTACTTC.

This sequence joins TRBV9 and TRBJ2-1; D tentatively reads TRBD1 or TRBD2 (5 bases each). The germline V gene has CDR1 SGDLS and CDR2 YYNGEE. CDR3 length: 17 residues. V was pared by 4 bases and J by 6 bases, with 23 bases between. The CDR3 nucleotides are TGTGCCAGCAGCCCCCCGGGCGACCTGAGGGGTAGCAATGAGCAGTTCTTC. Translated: CASSPPGDLRGSNEQFF.

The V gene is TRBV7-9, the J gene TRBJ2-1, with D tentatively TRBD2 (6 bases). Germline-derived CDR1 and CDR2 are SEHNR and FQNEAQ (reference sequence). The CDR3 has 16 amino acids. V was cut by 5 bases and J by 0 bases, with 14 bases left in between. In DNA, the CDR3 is TGTGCCAGCAGCCCCGCCGCGGGGTCCTCCTACAATGAGCAGTTCTTC. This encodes CASSPAAGSSYNEQFF.

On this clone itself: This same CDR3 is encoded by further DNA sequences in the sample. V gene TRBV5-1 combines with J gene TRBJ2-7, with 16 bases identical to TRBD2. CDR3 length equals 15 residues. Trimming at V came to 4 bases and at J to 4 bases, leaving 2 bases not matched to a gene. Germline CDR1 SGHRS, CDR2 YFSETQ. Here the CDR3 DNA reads TGCGCCAGCAGCCTGGGACTAGCGGGAGGGTACGAGCAGTACTTC. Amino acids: CASSLGLAGGYEQYF.

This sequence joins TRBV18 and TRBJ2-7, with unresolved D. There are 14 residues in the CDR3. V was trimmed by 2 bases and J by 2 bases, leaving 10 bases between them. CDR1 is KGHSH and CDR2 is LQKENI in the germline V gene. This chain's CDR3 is CASSPFDTTYEQYF. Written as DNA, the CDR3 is TGTGCCAGCTCACCATTCGACACAACCTACGAGCAGTACTTC.

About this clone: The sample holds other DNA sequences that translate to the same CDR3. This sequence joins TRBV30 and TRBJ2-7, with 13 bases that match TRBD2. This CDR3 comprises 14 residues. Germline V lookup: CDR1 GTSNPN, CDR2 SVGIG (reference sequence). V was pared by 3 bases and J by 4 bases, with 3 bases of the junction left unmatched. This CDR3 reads CAWRGLAGSYEQYF. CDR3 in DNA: TGTGCCTGGAGGGGACTAGCGGGAAGTTACGAGCAGTACTTC.

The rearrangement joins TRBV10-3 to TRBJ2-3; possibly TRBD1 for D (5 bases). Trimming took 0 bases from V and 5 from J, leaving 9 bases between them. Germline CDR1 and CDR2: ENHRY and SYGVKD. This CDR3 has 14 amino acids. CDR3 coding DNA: TGTGCCATCAGTGAGTCAGGGGCCGGAGATACGCAGTATTTT. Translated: CAISESGAGDTQYF.

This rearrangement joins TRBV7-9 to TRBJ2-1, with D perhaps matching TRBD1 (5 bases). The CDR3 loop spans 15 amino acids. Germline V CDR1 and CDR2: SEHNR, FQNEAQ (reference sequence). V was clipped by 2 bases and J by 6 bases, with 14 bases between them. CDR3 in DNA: TGTGCCAGCAGCTTACTGCAGGGCGGATTCAATGAGCAGTTCTTC. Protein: CASSLLQGGFNEQFF.

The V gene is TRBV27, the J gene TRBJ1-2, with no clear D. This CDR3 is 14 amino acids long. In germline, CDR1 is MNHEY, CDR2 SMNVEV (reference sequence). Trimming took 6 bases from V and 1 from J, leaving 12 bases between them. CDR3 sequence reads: CASRPDTVNYGYTF. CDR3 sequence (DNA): TGTGCCAGCAGACCTGACACAGTTAACTATGGCTACACCTTC.

CDR3 coding DNA: TGTGCCAGCAGCTTCACTAGCGACCCCTACGAGCAGTACTTC. It codes for CASSFTSDPYEQYF. V is TRBV11-2 and J is TRBJ2-7; 7 positions agree with TRBD2. The CDR3 spans 14 residues. With V trimmed by 3 bases and J by 2 bases, 4 bases remained unmatched. CDR1 and CDR2 from the germline V gene are SGHAT and FQNNGV.

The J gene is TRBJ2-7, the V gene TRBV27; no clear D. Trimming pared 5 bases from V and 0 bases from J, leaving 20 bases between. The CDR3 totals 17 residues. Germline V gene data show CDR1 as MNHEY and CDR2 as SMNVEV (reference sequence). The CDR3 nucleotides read TGTGCCAGCAGTCCCGACGGACCCGCGACCCGCTCCTACGAGCAGTACTTC. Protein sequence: CASSPDGPATRSYEQYF.

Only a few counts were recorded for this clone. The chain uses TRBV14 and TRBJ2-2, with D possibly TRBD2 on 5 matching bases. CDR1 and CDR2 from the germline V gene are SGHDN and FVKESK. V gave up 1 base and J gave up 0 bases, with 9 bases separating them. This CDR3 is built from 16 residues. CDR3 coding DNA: TGTGCCAGCAGCCAAGGCGGACTCCCGAACACCGGGGAGCTGTTTTTT. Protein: CASSQGGLPNTGELFF.

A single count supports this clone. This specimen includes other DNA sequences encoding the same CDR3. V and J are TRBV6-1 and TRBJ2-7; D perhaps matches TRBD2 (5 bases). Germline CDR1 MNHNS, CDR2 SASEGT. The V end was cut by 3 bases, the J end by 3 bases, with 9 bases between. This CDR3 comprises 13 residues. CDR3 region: CASSESGNYEQYF. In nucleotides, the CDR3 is TGTGCCAGCAGTGAGTCGGGGAACTACGAGCAGTACTTC.

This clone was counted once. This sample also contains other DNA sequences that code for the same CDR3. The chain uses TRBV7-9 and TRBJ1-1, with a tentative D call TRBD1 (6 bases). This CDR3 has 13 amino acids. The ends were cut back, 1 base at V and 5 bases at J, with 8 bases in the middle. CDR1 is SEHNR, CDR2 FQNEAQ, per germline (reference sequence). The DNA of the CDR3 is TGTGCCAGCAGCTTAGAGGGGGGGACTGAAGCTTTCTTT. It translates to CASSLEGGTEAFF.

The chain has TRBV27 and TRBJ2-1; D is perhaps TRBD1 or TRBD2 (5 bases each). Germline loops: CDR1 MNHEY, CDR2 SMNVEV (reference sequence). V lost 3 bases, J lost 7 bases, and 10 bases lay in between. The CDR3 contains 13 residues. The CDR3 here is CASSLGRRNEQFF. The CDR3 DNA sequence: TGTGCCAGCAGTTTGGGACGGAGAAATGAGCAGTTCTTC.